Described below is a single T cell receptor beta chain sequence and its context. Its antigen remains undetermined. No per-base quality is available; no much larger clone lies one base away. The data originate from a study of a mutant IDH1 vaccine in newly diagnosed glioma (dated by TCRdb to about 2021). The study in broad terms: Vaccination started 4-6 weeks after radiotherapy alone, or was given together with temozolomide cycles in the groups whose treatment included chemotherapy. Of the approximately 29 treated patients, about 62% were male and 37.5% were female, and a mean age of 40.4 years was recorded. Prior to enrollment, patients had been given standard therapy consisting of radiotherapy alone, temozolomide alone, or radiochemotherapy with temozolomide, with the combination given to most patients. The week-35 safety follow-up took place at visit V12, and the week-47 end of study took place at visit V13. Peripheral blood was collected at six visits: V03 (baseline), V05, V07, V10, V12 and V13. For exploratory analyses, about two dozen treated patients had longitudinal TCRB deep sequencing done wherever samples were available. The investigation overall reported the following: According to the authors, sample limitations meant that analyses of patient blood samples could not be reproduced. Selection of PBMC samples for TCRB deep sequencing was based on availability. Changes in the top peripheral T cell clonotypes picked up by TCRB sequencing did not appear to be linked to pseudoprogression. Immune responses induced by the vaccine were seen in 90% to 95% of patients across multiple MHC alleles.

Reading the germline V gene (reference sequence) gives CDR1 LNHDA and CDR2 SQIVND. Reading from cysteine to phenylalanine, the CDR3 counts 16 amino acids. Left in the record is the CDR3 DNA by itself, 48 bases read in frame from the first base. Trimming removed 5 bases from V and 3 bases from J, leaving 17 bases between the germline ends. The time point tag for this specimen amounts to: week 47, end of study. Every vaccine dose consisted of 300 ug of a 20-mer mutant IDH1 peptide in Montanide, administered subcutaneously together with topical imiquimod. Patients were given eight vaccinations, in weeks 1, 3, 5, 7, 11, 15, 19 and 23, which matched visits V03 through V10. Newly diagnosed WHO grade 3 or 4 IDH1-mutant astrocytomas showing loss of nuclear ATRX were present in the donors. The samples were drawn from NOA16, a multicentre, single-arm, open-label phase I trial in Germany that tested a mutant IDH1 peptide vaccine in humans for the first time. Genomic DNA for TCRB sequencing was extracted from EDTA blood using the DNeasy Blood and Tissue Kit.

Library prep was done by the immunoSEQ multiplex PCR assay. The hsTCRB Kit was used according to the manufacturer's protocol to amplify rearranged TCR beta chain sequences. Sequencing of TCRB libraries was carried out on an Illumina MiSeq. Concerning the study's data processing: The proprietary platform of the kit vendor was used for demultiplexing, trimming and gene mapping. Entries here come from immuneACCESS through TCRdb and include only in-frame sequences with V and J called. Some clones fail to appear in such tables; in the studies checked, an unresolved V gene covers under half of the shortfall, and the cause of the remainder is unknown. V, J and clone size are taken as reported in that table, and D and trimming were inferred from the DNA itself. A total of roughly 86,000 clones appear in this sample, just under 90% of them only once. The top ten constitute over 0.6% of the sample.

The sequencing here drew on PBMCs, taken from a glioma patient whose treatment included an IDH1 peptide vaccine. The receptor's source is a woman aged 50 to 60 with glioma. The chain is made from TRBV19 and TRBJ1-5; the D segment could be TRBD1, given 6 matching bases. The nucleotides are TGTGCCAGTAGTCCCGACGACAGGCGATTCAATCAGCCCCAGCATTTT. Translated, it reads CASSPDDRRFNQPQHF.